These 5 T cell receptor beta chains share one sample of origin, sequenced in a study of identical twins (dated by TCRdb to the mid-2010s). The library came from 5' RACE. Sequencing used an Illumina HiSeq 2000. In-frame beta chains were kept once TCRdb had trimmed the public reads at Q25 with fastp and called clones with MiXCR. For every CDR3 protein sequence, its rows merge into one entry that carries the most common genes and DNA. This sample has a few hundred thousand distinct CDR3 sequences in its table, and around 15% of those were observed once. The ten most abundant clones make up nearly 0.45% of the sample. This same sample was also taken into another study, of yellow fever vaccine responses in identical twins.

Sequencing used CD4+ T cells sorted from blood. The receptor source for this set is a woman aged 18-29 years in good health.

This clonotype was counted only a few times. The chain carries TRBV25-1 and TRBJ1-4; no clear D. The CDR3 is 15 amino acids. Germline loops: CDR1 MGHDK, CDR2 SYGVNS. V shed 6 bases and J shed 0 bases, with 11 bases lying between them. The CDR3 protein is CASSELDATNEKLFF. The CDR3 DNA follows: TGTGCCAGCAGCGAGCTAGACGCAACTAATGAAAAACTGTTTTTT.

This clonotype was picked up many times. The chain recombines TRBV12-3 or TRBV12-4 with TRBJ1-1, with D possibly matching TRBD1 (5 bases). The ends were cut back, 4 bases at V and 7 bases at J, with 19 bases in the middle. The CDR3 runs to 15 residues. Here the CDR3 reads CASSYSGAFGGEAFF. CDR3 nucleotide sequence: TGTGCCAGCAGTTATTCGGGAGCCTTCGGGGGTGAAGCTTTCTTT.

The V and J genes are TRBV27 and TRBJ2-2, with a possible D match to TRBD2 (5 bases). V was cut by 4 bases and J by 1 base, with 16 bases left in between. The CDR3 spans 17 residues. Germline CDR1 reads MNHEY; CDR2 reads SMNVEV (reference sequence). For the CDR3, the DNA is TGTGCCAGCAGTTCCAGGACTCCGTTGGGGAACACCGGGGAGCTGTTTTTT. Translating gives CASSSRTPLGNTGELFF.

V is TRBV7-2 and J is TRBJ1-2, with D unresolved. This CDR3 contains 16 residues. Trimming removed 1 base at V and 0 bases at J, with 12 bases between. Per the germline V gene, CDR1 is SGHTA and CDR2 is FQGNSA. CDR3 region: CASSLGRGSANYGYTF. CDR3 bases: TGTGCCAGCAGCTTAGGTCGAGGGTCGGCTAACTATGGCTACACCTTC. Variable domain in full (rest from reference TRBV7-2 and TRBJ1-2): GAGVSQSPSNKVTEKGKDVELRCDPISGHTALYWYRQSLGQGLEFLIYFQGNSAPDKSGLPSDRFSAERTGGSVSTLTIQRTQQEDSAVYLCASSLGRGSANYGYTFGSGTRLTVV.

This clonotype has a handful of counts. J is TRBJ2-7 and V is TRBV27; 8 bases match TRBD2. V shed 5 bases, J shed 3 bases, and the junction held 3 bases outside the gene matches. The CDR3 has 13 residues. CDR1 MNHEY and CDR2 SMNVEV come from the germline V gene (reference sequence). CDR3 bases: TGTGCCAGCAGTCCTCGGGAGGGCTACGAGCAGTACTTC. This gives the protein CASSPREGYEQYF.